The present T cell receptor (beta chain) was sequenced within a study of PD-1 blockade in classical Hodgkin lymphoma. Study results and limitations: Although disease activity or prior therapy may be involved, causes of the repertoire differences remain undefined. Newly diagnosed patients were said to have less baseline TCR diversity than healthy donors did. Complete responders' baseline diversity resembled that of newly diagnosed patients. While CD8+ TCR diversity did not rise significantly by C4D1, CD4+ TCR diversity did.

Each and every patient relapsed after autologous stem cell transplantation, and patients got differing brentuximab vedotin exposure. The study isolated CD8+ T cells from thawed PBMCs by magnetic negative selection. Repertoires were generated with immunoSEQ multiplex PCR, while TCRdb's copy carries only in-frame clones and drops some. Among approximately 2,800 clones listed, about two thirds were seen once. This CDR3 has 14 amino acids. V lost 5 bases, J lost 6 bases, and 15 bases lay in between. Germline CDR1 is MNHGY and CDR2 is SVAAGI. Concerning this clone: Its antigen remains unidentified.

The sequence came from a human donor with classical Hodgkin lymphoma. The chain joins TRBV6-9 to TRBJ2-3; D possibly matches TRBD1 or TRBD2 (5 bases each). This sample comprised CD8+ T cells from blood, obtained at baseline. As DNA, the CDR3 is TGTGCCAGCAGTCCCGGGACCCCGGCGGATACGCAGTATTTT. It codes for CASSPGTPADTQYF.